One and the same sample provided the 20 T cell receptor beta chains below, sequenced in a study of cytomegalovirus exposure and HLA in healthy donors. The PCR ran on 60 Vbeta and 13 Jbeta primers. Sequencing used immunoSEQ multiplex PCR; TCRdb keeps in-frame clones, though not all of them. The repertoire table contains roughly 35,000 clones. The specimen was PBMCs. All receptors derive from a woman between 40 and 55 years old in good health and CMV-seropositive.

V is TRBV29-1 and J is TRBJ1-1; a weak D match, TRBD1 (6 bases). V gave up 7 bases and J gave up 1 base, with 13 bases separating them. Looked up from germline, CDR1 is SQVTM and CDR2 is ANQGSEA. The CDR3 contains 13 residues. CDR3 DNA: TGCAGCGCCACGACAGGTGGGAACACTGAAGCTTTCTTT. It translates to CSATTGGNTEAFF.

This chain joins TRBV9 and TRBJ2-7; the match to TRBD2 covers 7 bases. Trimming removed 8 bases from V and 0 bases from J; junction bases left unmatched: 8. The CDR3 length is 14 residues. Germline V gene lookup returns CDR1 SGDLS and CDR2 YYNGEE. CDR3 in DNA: TGTGCCAGTGGGGATGGCGGGAGCTCCTACGAGCAGTACTTC. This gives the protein CASGDGGSSYEQYF.

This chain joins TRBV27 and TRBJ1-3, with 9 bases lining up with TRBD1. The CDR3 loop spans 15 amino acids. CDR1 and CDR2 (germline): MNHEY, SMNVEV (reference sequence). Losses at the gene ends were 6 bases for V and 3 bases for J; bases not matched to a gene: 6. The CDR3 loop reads CASSRTGGVGNTIYF. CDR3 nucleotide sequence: TGTGCCAGCAGCCGCACAGGGGGCGTTGGAAACACCATATATTTT.

DNA for the CDR3: TGTGCCATCAGTGACCGGGGGAGGGCGAACACCGGGGAGCTGTTTTTT. Protein sequence: CAISDRGRANTGELFF. This chain joins TRBV10-3 and TRBJ2-2; 7 nucleotides align to TRBD2. Germline assignment: CDR1 ENHRY and CDR2 SYGVKD. The CDR3 loop spans 16 amino acids. V gave up 3 bases and J gave up 0 bases; unmatched junction bases: 4.

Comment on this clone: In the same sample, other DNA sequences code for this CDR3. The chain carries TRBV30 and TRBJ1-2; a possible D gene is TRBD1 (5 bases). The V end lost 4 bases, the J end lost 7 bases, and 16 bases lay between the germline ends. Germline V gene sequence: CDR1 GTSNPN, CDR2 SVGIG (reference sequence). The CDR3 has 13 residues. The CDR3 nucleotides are TGTGCCTGGATAAACCCTGGACAAGGTGGCTACACCTTC. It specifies CAWINPGQGGYTF.

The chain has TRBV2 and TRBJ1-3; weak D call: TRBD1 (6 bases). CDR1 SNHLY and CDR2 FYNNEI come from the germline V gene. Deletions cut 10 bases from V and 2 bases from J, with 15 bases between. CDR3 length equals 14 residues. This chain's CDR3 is CATKSNRAGNTIYF. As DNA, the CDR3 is TGTGCCACCAAATCTAACAGGGCTGGAAACACCATATATTTT. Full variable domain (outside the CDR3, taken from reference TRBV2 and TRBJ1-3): EPEVTQTPSHQVTQMGQEVILRCVPISNHLYFYWYRQILGQKVEFLVSFYNNEISEKSEIFDDQFSVERPDGSNFTLKIRSTKLEDSAMYFCATKSNRAGNTIYFGEGSWLTVV.

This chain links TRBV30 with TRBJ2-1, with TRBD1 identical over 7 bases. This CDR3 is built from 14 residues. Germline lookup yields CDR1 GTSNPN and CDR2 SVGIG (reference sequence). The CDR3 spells CARTGDRWDNEQFF. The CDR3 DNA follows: TGTGCTCGGACAGGAGACAGGTGGGACAATGAGCAGTTCTTC.

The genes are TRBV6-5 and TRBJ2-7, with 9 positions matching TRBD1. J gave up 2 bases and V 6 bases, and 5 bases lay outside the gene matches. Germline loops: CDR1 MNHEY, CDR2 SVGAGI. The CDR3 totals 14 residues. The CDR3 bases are TGTGCCAGCAGCCCCAGACAGGGGGCCTACGAGCAGTACTTC. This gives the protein CASSPRQGAYEQYF.

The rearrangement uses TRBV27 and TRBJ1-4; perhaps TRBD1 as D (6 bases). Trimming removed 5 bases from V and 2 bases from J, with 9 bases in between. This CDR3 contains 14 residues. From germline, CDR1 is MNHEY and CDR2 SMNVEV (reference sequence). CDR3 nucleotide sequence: TGTGCCAGCAGTACAGGGTTTACTAATGAAAAACTGTTTTTT. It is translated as CASSTGFTNEKLFF.

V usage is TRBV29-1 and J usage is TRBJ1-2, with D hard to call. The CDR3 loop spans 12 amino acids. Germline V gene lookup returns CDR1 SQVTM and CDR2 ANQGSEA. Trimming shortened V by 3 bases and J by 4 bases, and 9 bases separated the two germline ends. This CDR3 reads CSVDASVYGYTF. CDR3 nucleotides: TGCAGCGTTGATGCCTCAGTCTATGGCTACACCTTC.

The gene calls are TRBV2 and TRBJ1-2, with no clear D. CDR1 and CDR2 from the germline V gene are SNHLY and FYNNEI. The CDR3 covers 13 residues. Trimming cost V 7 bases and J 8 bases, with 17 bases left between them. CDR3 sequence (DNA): TGTGCCAGCAAAGAACGGGTGAACGGCGGCTACACCTTC. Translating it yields CASKERVNGGYTF.

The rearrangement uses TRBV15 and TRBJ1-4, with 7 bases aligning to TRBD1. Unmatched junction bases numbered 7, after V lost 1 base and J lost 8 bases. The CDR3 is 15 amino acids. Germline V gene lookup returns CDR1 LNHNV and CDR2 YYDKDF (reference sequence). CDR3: CATSRAGQEREKLFF. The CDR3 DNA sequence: TGTGCCACCAGCAGAGCCGGACAGGAGAGAGAAAAACTGTTTTTT. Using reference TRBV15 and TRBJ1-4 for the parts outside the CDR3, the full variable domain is DAMVIQNPRYQVTQFGKPVTLSCSQTLNHNVMYWYQQKSSQAPKLLFHYYDKDFNNEADTPDNFQSRRPNTSFCFLDIRSPGLGDTAMYLCATSRAGQEREKLFFGSGTQLSVL.

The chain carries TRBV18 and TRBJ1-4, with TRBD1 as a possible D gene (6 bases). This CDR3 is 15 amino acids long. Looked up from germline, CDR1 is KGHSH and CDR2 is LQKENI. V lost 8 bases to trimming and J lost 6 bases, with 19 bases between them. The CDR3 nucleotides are TGTGCCAGCGGCCAACAGGGAAGGGTCGATGAAAAACTGTTTTTT. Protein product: CASGQQGRVDEKLFF.

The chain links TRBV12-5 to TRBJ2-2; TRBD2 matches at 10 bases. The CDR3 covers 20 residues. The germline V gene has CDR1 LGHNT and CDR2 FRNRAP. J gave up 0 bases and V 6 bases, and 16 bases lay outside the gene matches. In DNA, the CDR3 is TGTGCTAGTGGCCTAAGGGGTAGCGGGAGGTATATGGCGAACACCGGGGAGCTGTTTTTT. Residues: CASGLRGSGRYMANTGELFF.

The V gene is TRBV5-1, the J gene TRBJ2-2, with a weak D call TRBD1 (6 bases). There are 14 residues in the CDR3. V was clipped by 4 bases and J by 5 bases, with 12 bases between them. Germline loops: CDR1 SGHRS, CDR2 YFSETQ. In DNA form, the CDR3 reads TGCGCCAGCAGCCGGGACACCGAGACCGGGGAGCTGTTTTTT. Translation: CASSRDTETGELFF.

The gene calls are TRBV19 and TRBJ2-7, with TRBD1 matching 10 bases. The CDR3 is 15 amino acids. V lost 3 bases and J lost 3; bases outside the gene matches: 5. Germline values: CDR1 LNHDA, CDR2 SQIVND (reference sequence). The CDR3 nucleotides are TGTGCCAGTAGTATGATTCGGACAGGGGGCTACGAGCAGTACTTC. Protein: CASSMIRTGGYEQYF.

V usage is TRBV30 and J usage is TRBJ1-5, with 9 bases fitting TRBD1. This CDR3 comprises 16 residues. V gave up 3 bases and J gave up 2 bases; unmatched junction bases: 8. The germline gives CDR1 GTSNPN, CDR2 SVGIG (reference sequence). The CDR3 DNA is TGTGCCTGGAGCGAACAGGGGGCAAAAGGCAATCAGCCCCAGCATTTT. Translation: CAWSEQGAKGNQPQHF.

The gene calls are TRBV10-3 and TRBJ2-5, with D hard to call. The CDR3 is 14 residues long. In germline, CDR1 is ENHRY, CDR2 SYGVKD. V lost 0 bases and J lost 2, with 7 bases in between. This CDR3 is CAISESVTQETQYF. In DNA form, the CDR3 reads TGTGCCATCAGTGAGTCGGTCACACAAGAGACCCAGTACTTC.

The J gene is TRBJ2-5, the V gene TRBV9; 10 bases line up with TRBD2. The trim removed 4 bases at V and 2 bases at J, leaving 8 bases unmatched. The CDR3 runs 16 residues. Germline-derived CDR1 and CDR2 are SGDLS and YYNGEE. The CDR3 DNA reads TGTGCCAGCAGCATGGCTAGCGGGAGCTATCAAGAGACCCAGTACTTC. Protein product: CASSMASGSYQETQYF.

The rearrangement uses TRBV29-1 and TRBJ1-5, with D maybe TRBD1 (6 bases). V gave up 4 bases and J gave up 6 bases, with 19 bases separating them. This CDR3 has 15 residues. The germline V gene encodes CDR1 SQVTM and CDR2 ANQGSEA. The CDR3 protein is CSVVAITGYGQPQHF. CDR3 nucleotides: TGCAGCGTTGTTGCCATCACAGGGTACGGTCAGCCCCAGCATTTT. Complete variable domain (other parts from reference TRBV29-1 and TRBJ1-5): SAVISQKPSRDICQRGTSLTIQCQVDSQVTMMFWYRQQPGQSLTLIATANQGSEATYESGFVIDKFPISRPNLTFSTLTVSNMSPEDSSIYLCSVVAITGYGQPQHFGDGTRLSIL.